This TCR beta chain is drawn from a study of T cell responses to AZD1222 COVID-19 vaccine. Findings and caveats of the study: Two AZD1222 doses significantly raised spike-specific TCR breadth and depth over controls. White British ancestry dominated among donors, who included more females, and clonal diversity was possibly underestimated. The span of vaccine-associated CD4 TCRs extended across spike, with dominance at 160-218 and 743-854. All repertoire sampling was performed exclusively after the peak T cell response.

V lost 3 bases, J lost 14 bases, and 12 bases stayed unmatched. Germline assignment: CDR1 ENHRY and CDR2 SYGVKD. This CDR3 is built from 14 residues. Using immunoSEQ multiplex PCR, the repertoire was profiled, and TCRdb retains in-frame clones only, with some absent. The table shows about 110,000 clones, with 80% to 95% occurring only once. As concerns this clone: The target antigen is unknown.

The sample in question was peripheral blood, obtained 28 days after the second AZD1222 dose. This chain uses TRBV10-3 with TRBJ2-3, with 9 bases aligning to TRBD2. The sequence was collected from an adult who received the AZD1222 COVID-19 vaccine. As DNA, the CDR3 is TGTGCCATCAGTGAACCGACTAGCGGCCTTCCCGCGTATTTT. Translation gives CAISEPTSGLPAYF.